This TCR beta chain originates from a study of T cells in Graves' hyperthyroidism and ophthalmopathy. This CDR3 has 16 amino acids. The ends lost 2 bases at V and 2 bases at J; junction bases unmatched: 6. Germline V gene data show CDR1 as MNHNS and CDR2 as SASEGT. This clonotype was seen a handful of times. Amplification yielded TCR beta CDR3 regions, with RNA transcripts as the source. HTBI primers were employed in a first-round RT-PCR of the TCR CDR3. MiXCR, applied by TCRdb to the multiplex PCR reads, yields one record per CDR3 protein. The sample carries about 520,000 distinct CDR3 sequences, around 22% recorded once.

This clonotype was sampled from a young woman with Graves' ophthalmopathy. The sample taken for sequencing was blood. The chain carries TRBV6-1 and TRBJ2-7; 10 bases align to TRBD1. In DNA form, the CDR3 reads TGTGCCAGCAGTGAATGGGGGACAGGGGTAACCTACGAGCAGTACTTC. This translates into CASSEWGTGVTYEQYF.